This entry describes one T cell receptor beta chain. The antigen is not known. The data were obtained in a study of shared clonotypes between healthy human individuals. The method was immunoSEQ multiplex PCR; TCRdb's version includes in-frame clones alone and lacks a portion of them. This sample yields roughly 650,000 clones, of which 90% to 97% are seen a single time; approximately 0.12% belongs to the top ten. The V gene's germline CDR1 is PRHDT and CDR2 FYEKMQ (reference sequence). The length of the CDR3 is 14 residues. The V end lost 0 bases, the J end lost 2 bases, and 8 bases lay between the germline ends. Naive CD8 cells lacked CD45RO, underwent positive selection for CCR7 and left out terminally differentiated effector memory CD45RA+ cells. Whole-study findings and limits: Tissue TCR repertoires likely differ from these blood-only repertoires.

The chain recombines TRBV13 with TRBJ2-7, with unresolved D. The sequencing sample was made of naive CD8+ T cells sorted from blood. This receptor was identified in a woman aged 25 to 39 in good health. In DNA, the CDR3 is TGTGCCAGCAGCTTAGGCCGTGACGCCTACGAGCAGTACTTC. Translation gives CASSLGRDAYEQYF.